These 10 T cell receptor beta chains came from one sample sequenced in a study of blood T cell repertoires in COVID-19 (dated by TCRdb to about 2020). Libraries were constructed by the immunoSEQ multiplex PCR assay. This immuneACCESS table, as held by TCRdb, lists in-frame sequences with V and J called but not all clones. Of the missing ones, under half trace to an unresolved V gene in checked studies; the others have no known cause. The sample yields some 250,000 clones; roughly nine tenths were counted once. Approximately 1.3% of the sample lies in the top ten. Sequencing used PBMCs or T cells enriched from blood (not recorded which). The receptor set was obtained from a human donor in a cohort exposed to, infected with or recovered from COVID-19 (not recorded which). The donor label of this sample is uncertain.

A single count supports this clone. The rearrangement joins TRBV19 to TRBJ2-7; 11 nucleotides line up with TRBD2. The CDR3 extends over 15 amino acids. The germline V gene has CDR1 LNHDA and CDR2 SQIVND (reference sequence). With V trimmed by 4 bases and J by 0 bases, 2 bases remained unmatched. The CDR3 reads CASSTSGGHSYEQYF. CDR3 DNA: TGTGCCAGTAGTACTAGCGGGGGGCACTCCTACGAGCAGTACTTC.

For this clone: One end of the junction is discordant with germline, which a read error may explain. V usage is TRBV2 and J usage is TRBJ1-2, with 11 positions matching TRBD1. CDR3 length equals 14 residues. Germline-derived CDR1 and CDR2 are SNHLY and FYNNEI. The CDR3: CASREGQGALGYTF. The CDR3 nucleotides read TGTGCCAGCAGGGAAGGACAGGGGGCGCTTGGCTACACCTTC. Full variable domain (missing parts from reference TRBV2 and TRBJ1-2): EPEVTQTPSHQVTQMGQEVILRCVPISNHLYFYWYRQILGQKVEFLVSFYNNEISEKSEIFDDQFSVERPDGSNFTLKIRSTKLEDSAMYFCASREGQGALGYTFGSGTRLTVV.

This chain connects TRBV28 to TRBJ1-4; D uncertain. CDR3 length: 12 residues. The V end was cut by 6 bases, the J end by 8 bases, with 10 bases between. CDR1 MDHEN and CDR2 SYDVKM come from the germline V gene. CDR3 nucleotides: TGTGCCAGCAGCGTCAGAAACGAAAAACTGTTTTTT. This translates into CASSVRNEKLFF.

The CDR3 is CASSQERRFYEQYF. CDR3 DNA sequence: TGTGCCAGCAGCCAAGAGCGGAGGTTCTACGAGCAGTACTTC. The chain is built from TRBV14 and TRBJ2-7, with D maybe TRBD2 (5 bases). V was clipped by 0 bases and J by 3 bases, with 9 bases between them. This CDR3 has 14 residues. The germline CDR1 and CDR2 sequences are SGHDN and FVKESK. Full variable domain (outside the CDR3, taken from reference TRBV14 and TRBJ2-7): EAGVTQFPSHSVIEKGQTVTLRCDPISGHDNLYWYRRVMGKEIKFLLHFVKESKQDESGMPNNRFLAERTGGTYSTLKVQPAELEDSGVYFCASSQERRFYEQYFGPGTRLTVT.

The V and J genes are TRBV6-1 and TRBJ2-7, with 7 positions matching TRBD1. Germline loops: CDR1 MNHNS, CDR2 SASEGT. The CDR3 covers 15 residues. Trimming removed 0 bases from V and 7 bases from J; junction bases left unmatched: 9. The CDR3 DNA sequence: TGTGCCAGCAGTGAAGCGTCAGGGGCAGGGGGTGAGCAGTACTTC. Its translation is CASSEASGAGGEQYF.

This clone appeared a single time. This chain uses TRBV11-2 with TRBJ2-7; 10 bases map to TRBD2. V lost 1 base to trimming and J lost 7 bases; unmatched junction nucleotides: 4. CDR1 SGHAT and CDR2 FQNNGV come from the germline V gene. The CDR3 has 14 residues. The CDR3 DNA reads as TGTGCCAGCAGCTTAGGACTAGCGGGTGGTGAGCAGTACTTC. This codes for CASSLGLAGGEQYF.

The V call is TRBV3-1 (or the pseudogene TRBV3-2), the J call TRBJ2-7; 7 bases map to TRBD1. Germline V gene lookup returns CDR1 LGHDT and CDR2 YNNKEL (reference sequence). The CDR3 has 15 amino acids. V dropped 4 bases and J dropped 4; count of bases not matched to a gene: 10. The CDR3 sequence is CASSLSRGPLYEQYF. The CDR3 DNA reads as TGTGCCAGCAGCCTCTCTAGGGGGCCCCTTTACGAGCAGTACTTC.

This clone was seen a few times. The chain employs TRBV5-1 and TRBJ2-1, with a weak D call TRBD2 (6 bases). V lost 0 bases, J lost 5 bases, and 12 bases lay in between. The CDR3 is 15 residues long. Per the germline V gene, CDR1 is SGHRS and CDR2 is YFSETQ. The CDR3 nucleotides read TGCGCCAGCAGCTTGGGGCGGGGACCGAACAATGAGCAGTTCTTC. Translated: CASSLGRGPNNEQFF.

This clone appeared a single time. This chain uses TRBV27 with TRBJ1-5; D is perhaps TRBD1 (6 bases). The CDR3 is 16 residues long. Germline-derived CDR1 and CDR2 are MNHEY and SMNVEV (reference sequence). Trimming removed 2 bases from V and 4 bases from J, with 15 bases in between. CDR3: CASSLPPPQGNQPQHF. The CDR3 nucleotides read TGTGCCAGCAGTTTACCACCCCCCCAGGGGAATCAGCCCCAGCATTTT.

The V call is TRBV5-1, the J call TRBJ1-1; maybe TRBD1 (5 bases). The CDR3 length is 13 residues. Germline values: CDR1 SGHRS, CDR2 YFSETQ. The germline V and J ends were trimmed by 4 bases and 4 bases, with 11 bases remaining between them. Here the CDR3 reads CASSGGTSTEAFF. CDR3 DNA sequence: TGCGCCAGCAGCGGCGGGACGAGCACTGAAGCTTTCTTT.